Sequencing of this T cell receptor beta chain was carried out in a study of shared clonotypes between healthy human individuals. Each replicate PCR on the sorted subsets used 200 to 250 ng DNA (around 30,000 T cell genomes). Libraries were prepared by immunoSEQ multiplex PCR; TCRdb keeps only in-frame clonotypes and omits some of them. The top ten clones hold more than 0.1% of a sample with millions of clones, 85% to 95% of them seen once. The CDR3 contains 13 residues. The V and J ends lost 2 bases and 5 bases respectively, with 9 bases between them. Germline CDR1 SGHAT, CDR2 FQNNGV. The TCR originated in a young man in good health. This chain connects TRBV11-2 to TRBJ2-5; possible D gene TRBD2, 5 bases. Specimen: naive CD4+ T cells sorted from blood. Subset denoted: CD45RA+ positively selected. CDR3 region: CASSLPGWETQYF. The CDR3 bases are TGTGCCAGCAGCTTACCGGGGTGGGAGACCCAGTACTTC.